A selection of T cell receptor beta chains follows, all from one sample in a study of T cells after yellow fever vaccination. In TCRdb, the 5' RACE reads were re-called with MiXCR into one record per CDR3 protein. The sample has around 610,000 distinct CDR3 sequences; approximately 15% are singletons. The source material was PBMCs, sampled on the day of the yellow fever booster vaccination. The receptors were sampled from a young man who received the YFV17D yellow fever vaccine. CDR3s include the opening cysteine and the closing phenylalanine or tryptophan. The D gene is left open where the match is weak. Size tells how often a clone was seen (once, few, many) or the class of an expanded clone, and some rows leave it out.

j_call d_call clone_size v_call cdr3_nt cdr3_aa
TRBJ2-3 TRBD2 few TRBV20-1 TGCAGTGCTAGAGTTAAGCGGGAGGCGTACCTAGCTAGCACAGATACGCAGTATTTT CSARVKREAYLASTDTQYF
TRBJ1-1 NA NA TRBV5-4 TGTGCCAGCAGCTTACAGGGAATAGACACTGAAGCTTTCTTT CASSLQGIDTEAFF
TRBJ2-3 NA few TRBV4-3 TGCGCCAGCAGCCAAGAAATAAGCACAGATACGCAGTATTTT CASSQEISTDTQYF
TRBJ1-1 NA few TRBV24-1 TGTGCCACCAGTGGTGGGCCCGGGGGATACACTGAAGCTTTCTTT CATSGGPGGYTEAFF
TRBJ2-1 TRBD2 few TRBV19 TGTGCCAGTAGTATAATCTACGCGGACCCTGGGGGGGAGGATGAGCAGTTCTTC CASSIIYADPGGEDEQFF
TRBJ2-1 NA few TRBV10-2 TGCGCCAGCAGTGAGTTTGGAGGGAGGAATGAGCAGTTCTTC CASSEFGGRNEQFF
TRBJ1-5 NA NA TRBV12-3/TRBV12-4 TGTGCCAGCAGCTCCGACGGATATAGCAATCAGCCCCAGCATTTT CASSSDGYSNQPQHF
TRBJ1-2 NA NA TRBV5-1 TGCGCCAGCAGCTTGGCGGGGGACTCCTATGGCTACACCTTC CASSLAGDSYGYTF
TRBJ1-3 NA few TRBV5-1 TGCGCCAGCAGCCGTGGGACAAACTCTGGAAACACCATATATTTT CASSRGTNSGNTIYF
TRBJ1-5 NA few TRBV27 TGTGCCAGCAGTTCAGCCGGGGGGGCTAGCAATCAGCCCCAGCATTTT CASSSAGGASNQPQHF
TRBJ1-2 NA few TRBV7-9 TGTGCCAGCAGCTTATCGGGGGGCGCCTATGGCTACACCTTC CASSLSGGAYGYTF
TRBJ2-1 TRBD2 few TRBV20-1 TGCAGTGCTAGACCTAGCGGGCCTTACAATGAGCAGTTCTTC CSARPSGPYNEQFF
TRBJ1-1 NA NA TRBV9 TGTGCCAGCAGCGCCACCGGGACATCTGCTGAAGCTTTCTTT CASSATGTSAEAFF
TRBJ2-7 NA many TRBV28 TGTGCCAGCAGTTCCCCCGGGCGGAGCTACGAGCAGTACTTC CASSSPGRSYEQYF
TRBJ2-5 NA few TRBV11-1 TGTGCCAGCAGCCCCTCCGCGGGCCGAGAGACCCAGTACTTC CASSPSAGRETQYF
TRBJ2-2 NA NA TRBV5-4 TGTGCCAGCAGCTTGGCAGTCGCGGACACCGGGGAGCTGTTTTTT CASSLAVADTGELFF
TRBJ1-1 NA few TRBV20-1 TGCAGTGCCACCAGGGCATGGGAAGCTTTCTTT CSATRAWEAFF
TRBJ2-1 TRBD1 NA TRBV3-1 TGTGCCAGCAGCCAAGCCCCCGGGACAGGGTCGTTCTTC CASSQAPGTGSFF
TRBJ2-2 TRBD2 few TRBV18 TGTGCCAGCTCACAGCTAGCGGGAGATGTAACCGGGGAGCTGTTTTTT CASSQLAGDVTGELFF
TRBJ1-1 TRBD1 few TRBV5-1 TGCGCCAGCAGCTTAAGACAGGGCAGCACTGAAGCTTTCTTT CASSLRQGSTEAFF
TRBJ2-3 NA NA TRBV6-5 TGTGCCAGCAGTTACTCGCCCGCAGGGGATAATACGCAGTATTTT CASSYSPAGDNTQYF
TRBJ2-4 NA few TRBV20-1 TGCAGTGCTAGTCGAGGGGGAACCAAAAACATTCAGTACTTC CSASRGGTKNIQYF
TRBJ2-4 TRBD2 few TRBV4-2 TGTGCCAGCAGCCTAGCGGGAGGGCCTCTGACCGCCAAAAACATTCAGTACTTC CASSLAGGPLTAKNIQYF
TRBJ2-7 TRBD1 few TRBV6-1 TGTGCCAGCAGTACGAGACAGGGGGGGACCTACGAGCAGTACTTC CASSTRQGGTYEQYF
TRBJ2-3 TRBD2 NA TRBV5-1 TGCGCCAGCAGCTTGGGGGCACTAGCGGGAGACCCAGATACGCAGTATTTT CASSLGALAGDPDTQYF
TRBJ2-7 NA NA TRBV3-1 TGTGCCAGCAGATCCCAGACTGGGTACGAGCAGTACTTC CASRSQTGYEQYF
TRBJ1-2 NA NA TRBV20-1 TGCAGTGCTAGAGATTCCATGTATGGCTACACCTTC CSARDSMYGYTF
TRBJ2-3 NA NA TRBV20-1 TGCAGTGCTAGAGATCAGTATGAGCCCAGAACACAGAGTACGCAGTATTTT CSARDQYEPRTQSTQYF
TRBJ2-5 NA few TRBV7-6 TGTGCCAGCAGCTTAGCCCGGGGGGCGGGACCCCAGTACTTC CASSLARGAGPQYF
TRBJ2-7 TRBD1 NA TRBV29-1 TGCAGCGTAAATGACAGGGAACCCTCCTACGAGCAGTACTTC CSVNDREPSYEQYF
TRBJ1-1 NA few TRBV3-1 TGTGCCAGCAGCCAACAGGTTGCGGGCACTGAAGCTTTCTTT CASSQQVAGTEAFF
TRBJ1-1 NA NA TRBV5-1 TGCGCCAGCATGGGACAACCGAACACTGAAGCTTTCTTT CASMGQPNTEAFF
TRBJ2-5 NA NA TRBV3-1 TGTGCCAGCAGCCTCAGGGGAGGCTACAATCAAGAGACCCAGTACTTC CASSLRGGYNQETQYF
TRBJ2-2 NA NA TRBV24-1 TGTGCCACCAGTGCCTGGGGGGTTACCGGGGAGCTGTTTTTT CATSAWGVTGELFF
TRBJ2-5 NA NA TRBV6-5 TGTGCCAGCGGGGGTCAGGGATGGACCCAGTACTTC CASGGQGWTQYF
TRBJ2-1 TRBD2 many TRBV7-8 TGTGCCAGCAGCTTAGCTGCGGGACTAGGGAATGAGCAGTTCTTC CASSLAAGLGNEQFF
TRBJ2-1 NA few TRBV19 TGTGCCACACAACCGGACGGTTACAATGAGCAGTTCTTC CATQPDGYNEQFF
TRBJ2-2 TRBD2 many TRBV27 TGTGCCAGCATCCCTGCCGGGAGGACCGGGGAGCTGTTTTTT CASIPAGRTGELFF
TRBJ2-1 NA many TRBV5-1 TGCGCCAGCAGCTTGGAGCAGTCCGCCTACAATGAGCAGTTCTTC CASSLEQSAYNEQFF
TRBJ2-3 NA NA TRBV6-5 TGTGCCAGCAGAAGCGTTTCGGATACGCAGTATTTT CASRSVSDTQYF
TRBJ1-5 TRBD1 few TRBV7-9 TGTGCCAGCAGCCGGACAGGGGGCGACAATCAGCCCCAGCATTTT CASSRTGGDNQPQHF